Reported below is one T cell receptor beta chain. Its antigen is still unknown. Using immunoSEQ multiplex PCR, the repertoire was profiled, and TCRdb retains in-frame clones only, with some absent. The sample lists roughly 66,000 clones; around nine tenths were seen once. The data derive from a study of Tregs in tolerant kidney transplant recipients. CDR3 length: 15 amino acids. Germline V gene data show CDR1 as SGDLS and CDR2 as YYNGEE. Deletions cut 4 bases from V and 3 bases from J, with 17 bases between. Study-wide results and caveats: Donor-specific Treg expansion exceeded global Treg expansion in tolerant patients, suggesting antigen drive. No direct test of biological reproducibility was done here. Few patients were studied, so findings need validation in larger groups. The most relevant donor-specific Treg TCRbeta repertoire apparently came from expansion with activated donor B cells.

The sample was CD8+ T cells from blood, taken before the transplant. The origin of this receptor is a human donor who received a combined kidney and bone marrow transplant. The chain combines TRBV9 with TRBJ2-7; D is possibly TRBD1 (5 bases). CDR3 in amino acids: CASSPDQGRSYEQYF. CDR3 nucleotide sequence: TGTGCCAGCAGCCCAGATCAGGGTAGGAGCTACGAGCAGTACTTC.